This T cell receptor (beta chain) was captured by sequencing in a study of control samples from healthy donors and cancer patients. The CDR3 spans 12 residues. The V gene lost 0 bases and the J gene lost 9 bases, with 8 bases spanning the gap. Germline V gives CDR1 MNHNS, CDR2 SASEGT. Data came from immunoSEQ multiplex PCR; TCRdb stores just in-frame clones and leaves some out. The table has about 130,000 clones, 92% seen once. The chain recombines TRBV6-1 with TRBJ1-2, with D unclear. This receptor was identified in a woman aged 50 to 60 in good health. The specimen sequenced was blood. The CDR3 region has the DNA TGTGCCAGCAGTGAAGCGCGGAGTCGCTACACCTTC. This encodes CASSEARSRYTF.